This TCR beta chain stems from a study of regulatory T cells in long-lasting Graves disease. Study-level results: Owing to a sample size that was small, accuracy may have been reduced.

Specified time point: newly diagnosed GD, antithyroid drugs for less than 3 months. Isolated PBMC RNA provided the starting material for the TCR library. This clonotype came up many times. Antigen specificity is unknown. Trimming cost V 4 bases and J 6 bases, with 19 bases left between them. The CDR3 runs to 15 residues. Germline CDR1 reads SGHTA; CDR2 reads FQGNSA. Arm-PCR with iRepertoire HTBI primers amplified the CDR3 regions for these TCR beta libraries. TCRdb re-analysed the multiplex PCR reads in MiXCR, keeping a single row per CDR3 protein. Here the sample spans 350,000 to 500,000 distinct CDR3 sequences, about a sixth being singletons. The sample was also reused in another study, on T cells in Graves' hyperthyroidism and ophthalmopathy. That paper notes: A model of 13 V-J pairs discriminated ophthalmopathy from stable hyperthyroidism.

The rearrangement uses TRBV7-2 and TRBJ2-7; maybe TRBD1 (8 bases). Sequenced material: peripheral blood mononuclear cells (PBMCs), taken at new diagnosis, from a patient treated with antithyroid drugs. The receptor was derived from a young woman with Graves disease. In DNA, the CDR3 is TGTGCCAGCAGCTGGGGGGGCAGGGGGCTCTCCGAGCAGTACTTC. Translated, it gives CASSWGGRGLSEQYF.